Following are 24 T cell receptor beta chains from one sample sequenced in a study of blood T cell repertoires in COVID-19. The data were produced by immunoSEQ multiplex PCR, yet TCRdb's version contains in-frame clones alone and is incomplete. Of roughly 250,000 clones in the sample, more than 75% were seen once. Specimen: peripheral blood. These receptors were taken from a middle-aged man with acute or convalescent COVID-19.

The V gene is TRBV5-4, the J gene TRBJ1-1; D not resolved. The CDR3 is 16 residues long. Germline assignment: CDR1 SGHNT and CDR2 YYREEE (reference sequence). Trimming pared 3 bases from V and 2 bases from J, leaving 17 bases between. The CDR3 DNA sequence: TGTGCCAGCAGCTGGGGAGAAGGGCAGACTAACACTGAAGCTTTCTTT. As protein: CASSWGEGQTNTEAFF.

CDR3 sequence (DNA): TGTGCCAGCACGGCTTTGCGGACAGATACGCAGTATTTT. Protein: CASTALRTDTQYF. The gene calls are TRBV2 and TRBJ2-3, with D hard to call. The CDR3 extends over 13 amino acids. V gave up 7 bases and J gave up 3 bases, with 11 bases separating them. The germline V gene encodes CDR1 SNHLY and CDR2 FYNNEI.

On this clone: One junction end disagrees with the germline gene, perhaps due to a read error. The chain has TRBV7-3 and TRBJ1-1, with 7 bases that match TRBD1. In germline, CDR1 is SGHTA, CDR2 FQGTGA. This CDR3 comprises 15 residues. CDR3 bases: TGTGCCAGCAGTTTAACCGGGACAGTGAACACTGAAGCTTTCTTT. Translation: CASSLTGTVNTEAFF.

The chain uses TRBV18 and TRBJ1-6, with TRBD1 matching over 11 bases. With 2 bases clipped from V and 9 bases from J, the junction kept 9 bases outside the gene matches. Per germline, CDR1 KGHSH and CDR2 LQKENI. The CDR3 is 17 amino acids. Here the CDR3 DNA reads TGTGCCAGCTCACCATCCGAATCTGGACAGGGGGCTTCACCCCTCCACTTT. It encodes CASSPSESGQGASPLHF.

The J gene is TRBJ2-3, the V gene TRBV7-2; D call uncertain. Trimming cost V 3 bases and J 7 bases, with 11 bases left between them. The CDR3 consists of 13 residues. Germline V CDR1 and CDR2: SGHTA, FQGNSA. In DNA form, the CDR3 reads TGTGCCAGCAGCTTGCCCGACACCCATACGCAGTATTTT. It is translated as CASSLPDTHTQYF.

The V call is TRBV6-2 or TRBV6-3, the J call TRBJ2-1; the D is unclear. The CDR3 sequence is 13 residues long. The V gene lost 6 bases and the J gene lost 3 bases, with 9 bases spanning the gap. CDR1 MNHEY and CDR2 SVGEGT come from the germline V gene. CDR3 amino acids: CASSATLYNEQFF. CDR3 in DNA: TGTGCCAGCAGCGCGACTCTCTACAATGAGCAGTTCTTC.

This sequence joins TRBV25-1 and TRBJ1-2; D is perhaps TRBD1 (5 bases). Trimming removed 2 bases from V and 4 bases from J, with 5 bases in between. Germline CDR1 is MGHDK and CDR2 is SYGVNS. This CDR3 contains 12 residues. The CDR3 region has the DNA TGTGCCAGCAGTGAACAGGGCTATGGCTACACCTTC. Translated: CASSEQGYGYTF.

The J gene is TRBJ2-1, the V gene TRBV18, with 7 bases fitting TRBD2. The CDR3 covers 15 residues. Looked up from germline, CDR1 is KGHSH and CDR2 is LQKENI. V lost 3 bases and J lost 1; bases outside the gene matches: 3. The CDR3 is CASSPSSGSYNEQFF. The CDR3 DNA reads as TGTGCCAGCTCACCTTCTAGCGGATCCTACAATGAGCAGTTCTTC.

This clone was seen only once. The chain employs TRBV15 and TRBJ1-5; D unclear. V was shortened by 5 bases and J by 0 bases, with 11 bases between the two germline ends. The CDR3 has 15 residues. CDR1 is LNHNV and CDR2 is YYDKDF in the germline V gene (reference sequence). The CDR3 DNA reads TGTGCCACCAGCCCCGGGTCGGTTAGCAATCAGCCCCAGCATTTT. Residues: CATSPGSVSNQPQHF.

This clone occurred a few times. The genes are TRBV10-3 and TRBJ2-3; the match to TRBD2 covers 7 bases. The CDR3 contains 14 residues. Germline V CDR1 and CDR2: ENHRY, SYGVKD. V lost 6 bases and J lost 9; bases outside the gene matches: 12. The CDR3 nucleotides read TGTGCCATCAGGGAACTTGGCGGGGGACGCACGCAGTATTTT. Translated: CAIRELGGGRTQYF.

The V and J genes are TRBV28 and TRBJ1-5, with TRBD1 identical over 7 bases. V gave up 7 bases and J gave up 4 bases; unmatched junction bases: 10. CDR1 is MDHEN, CDR2 SYDVKM, per germline. The CDR3 has 15 amino acids. The CDR3 nucleotides are TGTGCCAGCAATCAACCGGGACAGAATAATCAGCCCCAGCATTTT. This codes for CASNQPGQNNQPQHF.

This chain links TRBV12-3 or TRBV12-4 with TRBJ2-3, with D possibly TRBD1 on 6 matching bases. With 7 bases removed from V and 4 bases from J, the gap between germline ends came to 12 bases. This CDR3 is 13 amino acids long. The CDR3 bases are TGTGCCAGCACCCCGACAGGTCCAGATACGCAGTATTTT. Its protein is CASTPTGPDTQYF.

V is TRBV28 and J is TRBJ2-7; 9 bases fit TRBD1. V dropped 3 bases and J dropped 3; count of bases not matched to a gene: 9. Germline values: CDR1 MDHEN, CDR2 SYDVKM. The CDR3 has 16 residues. CDR3 in amino acids: CASSLIGVDRGYEQYF. CDR3 sequence (DNA): TGTGCCAGCAGTTTGATCGGGGTGGACAGGGGCTACGAGCAGTACTTC.

The chain carries TRBV4-3 and TRBJ2-5; D gene uncertain. Germline values: CDR1 LGHNA, CDR2 YSLEER. The length of the CDR3 is 14 residues. Trimming removed 0 bases at V and 6 bases at J, with 11 bases between. CDR3 nucleotides: TGCGCCAGCAGCCAAGAGTCGATCGGTCAGACCCAGTACTTC. This gives the protein CASSQESIGQTQYF.

The chain has TRBV19 and TRBJ2-1; 7 bases align to TRBD2. With V trimmed by 3 bases and J by 2 bases, 4 bases remained unmatched. The CDR3 sequence is 15 residues long. Germline CDR1 and CDR2: LNHDA and SQIVND (reference sequence). The CDR3 DNA sequence: TGTGCCAGTAGTATCCCGGCGGGGGCCTACAATGAGCAGTTCTTC. Its translation: CASSIPAGAYNEQFF.

This rearrangement joins TRBV29-1 to TRBJ1-4; no reliable D call. In germline, CDR1 is SQVTM, CDR2 ANQGSEA. The CDR3 totals 12 residues. Here the CDR3 DNA reads TGCATCAGGAAACCGGATGGGGAAAAACTGTTTTTT. It specifies CIRKPDGEKLFF.

This chain connects TRBV11-3 to TRBJ1-2, with 8 bases that match TRBD1. The CDR3 is 13 residues long. V shed 3 bases and J 8 bases; nucleotides not matched to a gene: 5. Germline-derived CDR1 and CDR2 are SGHNT and YENEEA. The CDR3 sequence is CASSLPGQVGYTF. The CDR3 DNA reads TGTGCCAGCAGCTTGCCGGGACAGGTCGGCTACACCTTC.

This clone was counted a single time. The chain links TRBV3-1 (or the pseudogene TRBV3-2) to TRBJ2-5, with 8 bases lining up with TRBD2. The V gene's germline CDR1 is LGHDT and CDR2 YNNKEL (reference sequence). V trimming: 4 bases; J trimming: 4 bases; junction bases outside the gene matches: 5. The CDR3 has 14 residues. The CDR3 nucleotides are TGTGCCAGCAGCCGGCGGGGGGCTATAGAGACCCAGTACTTC. It specifies CASSRRGAIETQYF.

The chain combines TRBV25-1 with TRBJ2-1; TRBD2 matches 8 bases. Unmatched junction bases numbered 13, after V lost 4 bases and J lost 8 bases. Looked up from germline, CDR1 is MGHDK and CDR2 is SYGVNS. This CDR3 region has 16 residues. The CDR3 loop reads CASSAHGGARRDEQFF. The CDR3 nucleotides read TGTGCCAGCAGTGCTCACGGGGGGGCCAGGAGGGATGAGCAGTTCTTC. The complete variable domain, with remaining parts taken from reference TRBV25-1 and TRBJ2-1, reads EADIYQTPRYLVIGTGKKITLECSQTMGHDKMYWYQQDPGMELHLIHYSYGVNSTEKGDLSSESTVSRIRTEHFPLTLESARPSHTSQYLCASSAHGGARRDEQFFGPGTRLTVL.

The V call is TRBV10-3, the J call TRBJ1-2, with 11 bases fitting TRBD1. J lost 5 bases, V lost 7 bases, and 6 bases had no gene match. Germline V gives CDR1 ENHRY, CDR2 SYGVKD. The CDR3 totals 14 residues. The CDR3 region has the DNA TGTGCCATCACTTCGGACAGGGGGCGATATGGCTACACCTTC. Encoded protein: CAITSDRGRYGYTF.

The rearrangement joins TRBV5-4 to TRBJ1-2, with D possibly matching TRBD1 (5 bases). From germline, CDR1 is SGHNT and CDR2 YYREEE (reference sequence). V lost 6 bases and J 4 bases, leaving 13 bases between the germline ends. The CDR3 loop spans 13 amino acids. The DNA of the CDR3 is TGTGCCAGCAACCTGGGGGGGAGCTATGGCTACACCTTC. Its translation is CASNLGGSYGYTF.

The chain links TRBV6-1 to TRBJ1-4, with D unresolved. The CDR3 is 19 residues long. V gave up 1 base and J gave up 4 bases, with 22 bases separating them. The germline gives CDR1 MNHNS, CDR2 SASEGT. CDR3 residues: CASSEDKGGRLNLNEKLFF. CDR3 nucleotides: TGTGCCAGCAGTGAAGATAAGGGAGGGCGGCTAAACCTTAATGAAAAACTGTTTTTT.

The chain employs TRBV6-1 and TRBJ1-5; D ambiguous. Trimming cost V 2 bases and J 2 bases, with 16 bases left between them. Looked up from germline, CDR1 is MNHNS and CDR2 is SASEGT. This CDR3 region has 17 residues. The DNA for the CDR3 is TGTGCCAGCAGTGAAATTGGCGGTAATTTGGGCAATCAGCCCCAGCATTTT. Translating it yields CASSEIGGNLGNQPQHF.

The V gene is TRBV2, the J gene TRBJ2-1, with D uncertain. Germline V gene data show CDR1 as SNHLY and CDR2 as FYNNEI. V was clipped by 7 bases and J by 8 bases, with 9 bases between them. The CDR3 length is 11 residues. In DNA form, the CDR3 reads TGTGCCAGCAAAGGCGGCCATGAGCAGTTCTTC. Amino acid sequence: CASKGGHEQFF.